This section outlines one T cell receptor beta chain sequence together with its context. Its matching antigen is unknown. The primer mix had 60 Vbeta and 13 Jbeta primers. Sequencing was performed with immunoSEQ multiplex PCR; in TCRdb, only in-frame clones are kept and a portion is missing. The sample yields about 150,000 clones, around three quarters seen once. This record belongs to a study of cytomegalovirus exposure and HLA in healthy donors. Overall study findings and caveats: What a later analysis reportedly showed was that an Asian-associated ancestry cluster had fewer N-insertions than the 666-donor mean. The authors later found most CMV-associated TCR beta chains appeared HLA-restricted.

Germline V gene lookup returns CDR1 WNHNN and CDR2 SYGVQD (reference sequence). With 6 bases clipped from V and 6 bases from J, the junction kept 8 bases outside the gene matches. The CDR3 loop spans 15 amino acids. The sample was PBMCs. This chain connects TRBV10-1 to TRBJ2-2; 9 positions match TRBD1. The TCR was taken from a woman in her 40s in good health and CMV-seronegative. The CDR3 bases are TGCGCCAGCAGAGCCGGGACAGGGAAGTCCGGGGAGCTGTTTTTT. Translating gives CASRAGTGKSGELFF.